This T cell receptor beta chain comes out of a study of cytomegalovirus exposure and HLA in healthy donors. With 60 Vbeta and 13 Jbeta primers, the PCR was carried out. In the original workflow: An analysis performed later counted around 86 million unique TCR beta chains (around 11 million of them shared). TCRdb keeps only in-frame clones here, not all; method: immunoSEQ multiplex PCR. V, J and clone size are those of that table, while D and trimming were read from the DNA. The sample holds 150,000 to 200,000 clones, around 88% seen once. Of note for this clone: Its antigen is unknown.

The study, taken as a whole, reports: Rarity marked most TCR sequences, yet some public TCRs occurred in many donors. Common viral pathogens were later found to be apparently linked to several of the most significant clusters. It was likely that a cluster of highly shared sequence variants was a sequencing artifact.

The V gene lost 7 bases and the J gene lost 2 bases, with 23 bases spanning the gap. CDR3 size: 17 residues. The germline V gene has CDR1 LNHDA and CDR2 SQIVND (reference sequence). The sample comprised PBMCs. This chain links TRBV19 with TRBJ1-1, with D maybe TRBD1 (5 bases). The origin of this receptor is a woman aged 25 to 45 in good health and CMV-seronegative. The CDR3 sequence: CASTSWGRGRPNTEAFF. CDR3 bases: TGTGCCAGTACTTCCTGGGGAAGGGGCCGACCTAACACTGAAGCTTTCTTT.